The present T cell receptor (beta chain) was sequenced within a study of T cell changes during pregnancy in multiple sclerosis. Some clones are missing from TCRdb's copy, which holds only in-frame ones; the method was immunoSEQ multiplex PCR. Of under 95,000 clones listed, 90% to 95% are singletons. Specimen: peripheral blood, collected after pregnancy. The source is a female donor in good health, enrolled as a control in a pregnancy study.

CDR3 in amino acids: CASTQADRGPYGYTF. The CDR3 nucleotides are TGTGCCAGCACTCAAGCGGACCGGGGTCCTTATGGCTACACCTTC. The rearrangement uses TRBV28 and TRBJ1-2; no clear D. The germline V gene encodes CDR1 MDHEN and CDR2 SYDVKM. The CDR3 has 15 amino acids. Trimming removed 7 bases from V and 5 bases from J, with 20 bases in between.